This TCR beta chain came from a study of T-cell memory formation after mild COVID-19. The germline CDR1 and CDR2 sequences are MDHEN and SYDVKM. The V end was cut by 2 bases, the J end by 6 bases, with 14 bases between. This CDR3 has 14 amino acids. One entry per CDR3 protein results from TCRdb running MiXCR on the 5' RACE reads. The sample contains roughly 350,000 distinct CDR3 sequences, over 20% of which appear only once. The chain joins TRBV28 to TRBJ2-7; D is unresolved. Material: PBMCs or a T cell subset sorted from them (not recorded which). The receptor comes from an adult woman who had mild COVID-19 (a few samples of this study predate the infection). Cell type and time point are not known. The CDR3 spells CASSLSSRTREQYF. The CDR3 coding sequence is TGTGCCAGCAGTTTAAGTTCGAGGACGCGCGAGCAGTACTTC.